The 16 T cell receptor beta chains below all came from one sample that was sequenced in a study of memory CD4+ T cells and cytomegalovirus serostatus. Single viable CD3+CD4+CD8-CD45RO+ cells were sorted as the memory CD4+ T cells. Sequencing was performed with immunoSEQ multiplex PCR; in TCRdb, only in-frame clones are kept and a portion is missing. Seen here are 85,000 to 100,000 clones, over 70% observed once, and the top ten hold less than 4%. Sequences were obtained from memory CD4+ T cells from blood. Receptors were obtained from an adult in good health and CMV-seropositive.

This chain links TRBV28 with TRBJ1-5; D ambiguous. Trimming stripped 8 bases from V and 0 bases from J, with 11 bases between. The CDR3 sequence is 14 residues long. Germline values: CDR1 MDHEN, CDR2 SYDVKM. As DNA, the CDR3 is TGTGCCAGCCTGTACGCCTATAGCAATCAGCCCCAGCATTTT. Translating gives CASLYAYSNQPQHF.

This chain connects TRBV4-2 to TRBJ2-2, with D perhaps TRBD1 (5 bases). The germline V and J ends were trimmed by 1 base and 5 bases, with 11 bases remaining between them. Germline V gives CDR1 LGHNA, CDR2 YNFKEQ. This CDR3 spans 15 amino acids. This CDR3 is CASSQGQGGTGELFF. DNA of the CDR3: TGTGCCAGCAGCCAAGGGCAGGGCGGAACCGGGGAGCTGTTTTTT.

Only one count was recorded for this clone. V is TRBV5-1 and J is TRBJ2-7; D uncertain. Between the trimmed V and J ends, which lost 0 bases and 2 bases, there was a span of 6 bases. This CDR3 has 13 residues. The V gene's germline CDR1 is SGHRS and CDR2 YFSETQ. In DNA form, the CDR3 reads TGCGCCAGCAGCTTGGACCGACCCTACGAGCAGTACTTC. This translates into CASSLDRPYEQYF.

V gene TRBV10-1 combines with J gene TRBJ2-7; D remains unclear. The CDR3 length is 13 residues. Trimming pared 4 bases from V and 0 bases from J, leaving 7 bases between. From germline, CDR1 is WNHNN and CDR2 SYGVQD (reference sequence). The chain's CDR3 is CASSGGGSYEQYF. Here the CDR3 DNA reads TGCGCCAGCAGTGGTGGCGGCTCCTACGAGCAGTACTTC.

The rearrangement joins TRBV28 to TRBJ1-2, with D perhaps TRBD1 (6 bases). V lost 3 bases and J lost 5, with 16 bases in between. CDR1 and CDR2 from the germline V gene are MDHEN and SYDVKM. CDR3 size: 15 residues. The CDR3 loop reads CASSFSDRASYGYTF. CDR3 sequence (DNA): TGTGCCAGCAGTTTTTCGGACAGAGCCTCTTATGGCTACACCTTC.

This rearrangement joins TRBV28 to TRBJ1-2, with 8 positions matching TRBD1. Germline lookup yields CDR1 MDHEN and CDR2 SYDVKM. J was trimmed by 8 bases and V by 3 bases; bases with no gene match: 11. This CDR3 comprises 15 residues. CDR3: CASSFPSRGQEGYTF. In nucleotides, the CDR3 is TGTGCCAGCAGTTTCCCCAGCAGGGGGCAAGAGGGCTACACCTTC.

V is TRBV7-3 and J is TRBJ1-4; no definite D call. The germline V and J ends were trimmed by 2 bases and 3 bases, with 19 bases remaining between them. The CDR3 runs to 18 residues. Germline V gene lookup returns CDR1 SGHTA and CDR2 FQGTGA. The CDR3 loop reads CASSLADPRLWANEKLFF. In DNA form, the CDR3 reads TGTGCCAGCAGCTTAGCAGACCCTCGCCTTTGGGCTAATGAAAAACTGTTTTTT. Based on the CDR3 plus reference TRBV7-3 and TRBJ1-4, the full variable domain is GAGVSQTPSNKVTEKGKYVELRCDPISGHTALYWYRQSLGQGPEFLIYFQGTGAADDSGLPNDRFFAVRPEGSVSTLKIQRTERGDSAVYLCASSLADPRLWANEKLFFGSGTQLSVL.

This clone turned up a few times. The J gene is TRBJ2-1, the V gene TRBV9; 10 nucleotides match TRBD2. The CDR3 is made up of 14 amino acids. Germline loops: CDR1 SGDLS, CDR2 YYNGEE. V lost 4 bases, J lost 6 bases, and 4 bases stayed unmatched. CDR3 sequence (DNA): TGTGCCAGCAGCCCTTGGACTAGCGGCAATGAGCAGTTCTTC. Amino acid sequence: CASSPWTSGNEQFF.

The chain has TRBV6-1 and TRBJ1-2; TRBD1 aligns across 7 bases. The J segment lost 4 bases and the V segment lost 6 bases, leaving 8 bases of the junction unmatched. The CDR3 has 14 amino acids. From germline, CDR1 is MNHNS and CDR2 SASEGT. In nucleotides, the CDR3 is TGTGCCAGCAGACCAGGGGGTGATACCTATGGCTACACCTTC. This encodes CASRPGGDTYGYTF.

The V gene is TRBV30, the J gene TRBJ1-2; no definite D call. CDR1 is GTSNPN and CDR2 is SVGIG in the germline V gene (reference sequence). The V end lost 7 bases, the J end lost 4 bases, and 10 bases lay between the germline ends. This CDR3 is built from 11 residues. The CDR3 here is CASARSYGYTF. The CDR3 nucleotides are TGTGCCTCCGCAAGGAGCTATGGCTACACCTTC.

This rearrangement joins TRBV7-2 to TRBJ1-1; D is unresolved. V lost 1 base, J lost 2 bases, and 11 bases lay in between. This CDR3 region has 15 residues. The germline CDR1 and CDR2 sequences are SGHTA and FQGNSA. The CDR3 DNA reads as TGTGCCAGCAGCTTAGTAAAGGACGGTAACACTGAAGCTTTCTTT. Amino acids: CASSLVKDGNTEAFF.

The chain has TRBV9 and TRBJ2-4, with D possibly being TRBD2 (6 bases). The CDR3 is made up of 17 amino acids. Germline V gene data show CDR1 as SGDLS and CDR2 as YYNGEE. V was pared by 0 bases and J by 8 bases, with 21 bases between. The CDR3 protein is CASSVGLGGFGQYIQYF. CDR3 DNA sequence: TGTGCCAGCAGCGTAGGATTGGGGGGATTTGGTCAGTACATTCAGTACTTC. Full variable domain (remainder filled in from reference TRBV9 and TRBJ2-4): DSGVTQTPKHLITATGQRVTLRCSPRSGDLSVYWYQQSLDQGLQFLIQYYNGEERAKGNILERFSAQQFPDLHSELNLSSLELGDSALYFCASSVGLGGFGQYIQYFGAGTRLSVL.

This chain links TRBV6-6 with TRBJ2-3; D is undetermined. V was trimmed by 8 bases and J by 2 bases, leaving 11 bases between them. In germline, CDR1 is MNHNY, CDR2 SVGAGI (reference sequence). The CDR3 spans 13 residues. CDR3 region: CASRLLVTDTQYF. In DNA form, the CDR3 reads TGTGCCAGCCGCTTGCTCGTCACAGATACGCAGTATTTT.

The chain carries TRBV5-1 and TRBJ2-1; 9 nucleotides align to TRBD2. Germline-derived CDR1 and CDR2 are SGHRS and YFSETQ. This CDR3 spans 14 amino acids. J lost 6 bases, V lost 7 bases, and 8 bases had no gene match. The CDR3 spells CASAEGSGSNEQFF. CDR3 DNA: TGCGCCAGCGCGGAGGGTAGCGGGAGCAATGAGCAGTTCTTC.

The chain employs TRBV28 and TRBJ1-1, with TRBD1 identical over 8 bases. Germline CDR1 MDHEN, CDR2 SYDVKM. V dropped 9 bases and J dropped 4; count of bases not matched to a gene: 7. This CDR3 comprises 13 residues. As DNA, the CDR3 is TGTGCCAGTCACTTGACAGGGGCCACTGAAGCTTTCTTT. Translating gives CASHLTGATEAFF. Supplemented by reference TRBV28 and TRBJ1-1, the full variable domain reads DVKVTQSSRYLVKRTGEKVFLECVQDMDHENMFWYRQDPGLGLRLIYFSYDVKMKEKGDIPEGYSVSREKKERFSLILESASTNQTSMYLCASHLTGATEAFFGQGTRLTVV.

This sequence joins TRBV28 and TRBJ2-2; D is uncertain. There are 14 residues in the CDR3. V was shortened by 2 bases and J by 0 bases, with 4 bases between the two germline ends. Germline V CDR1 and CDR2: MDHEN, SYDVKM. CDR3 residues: CASSLGSNTGELFF. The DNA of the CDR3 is TGTGCCAGCAGTTTAGGTTCGAACACCGGGGAGCTGTTTTTT.